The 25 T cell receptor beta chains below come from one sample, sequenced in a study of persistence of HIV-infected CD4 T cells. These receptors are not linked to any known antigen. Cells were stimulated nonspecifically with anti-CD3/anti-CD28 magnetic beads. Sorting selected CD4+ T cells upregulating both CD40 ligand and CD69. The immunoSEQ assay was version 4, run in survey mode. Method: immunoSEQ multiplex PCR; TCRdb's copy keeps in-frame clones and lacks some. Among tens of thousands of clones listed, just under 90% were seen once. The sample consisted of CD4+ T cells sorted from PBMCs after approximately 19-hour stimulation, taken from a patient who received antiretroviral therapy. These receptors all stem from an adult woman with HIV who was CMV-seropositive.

CDR3 in amino acids: CASRRGGYEQFF. The CDR3, as DNA: TGTGCCAGCCGCAGGGGGGGTTATGAGCAGTTCTTC. The chain links TRBV2 to TRBJ2-1; D possibly matches TRBD1 or TRBD2 (7 bases each). Trimming cost V 8 bases and J 8 bases, with 13 bases left between them. The germline V gene has CDR1 SNHLY and CDR2 FYNNEI. The length of the CDR3 is 12 residues.

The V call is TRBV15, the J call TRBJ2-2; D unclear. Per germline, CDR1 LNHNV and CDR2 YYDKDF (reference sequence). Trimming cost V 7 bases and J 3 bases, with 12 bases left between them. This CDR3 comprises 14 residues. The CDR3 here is CATTSPRYTGELFF. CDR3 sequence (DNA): TGTGCCACCACCTCCCCACGATACACCGGGGAGCTGTTTTTT.

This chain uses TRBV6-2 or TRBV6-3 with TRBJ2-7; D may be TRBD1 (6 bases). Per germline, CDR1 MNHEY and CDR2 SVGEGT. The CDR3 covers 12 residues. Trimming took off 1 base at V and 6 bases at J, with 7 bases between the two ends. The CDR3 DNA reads TGTGCCAGCAGTTACTTAGGGGGCGAGCAGTACTTC. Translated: CASSYLGGEQYF.

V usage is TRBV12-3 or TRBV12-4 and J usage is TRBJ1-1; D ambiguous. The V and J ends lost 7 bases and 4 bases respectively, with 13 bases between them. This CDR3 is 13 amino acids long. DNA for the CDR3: TGTGCCAGCACCCCCGGCGCCGTCACTGAAGCTTTCTTT. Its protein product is CASTPGAVTEAFF.

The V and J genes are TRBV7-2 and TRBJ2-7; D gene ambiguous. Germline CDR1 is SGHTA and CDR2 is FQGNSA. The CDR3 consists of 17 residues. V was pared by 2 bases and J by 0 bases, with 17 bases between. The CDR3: CASSLWSITDSSYEQYF. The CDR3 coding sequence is TGTGCCAGCAGCTTATGGTCAATAACAGACTCCTCCTACGAGCAGTACTTC. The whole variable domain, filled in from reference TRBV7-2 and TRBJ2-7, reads GAGVSQSPSNKVTEKGKDVELRCDPISGHTALYWYRQSLGQGLEFLIYFQGNSAPDKSGLPSDRFSAERTGGSVSTLTIQRTQQEDSAVYLCASSLWSITDSSYEQYFGPGTRLTVT.

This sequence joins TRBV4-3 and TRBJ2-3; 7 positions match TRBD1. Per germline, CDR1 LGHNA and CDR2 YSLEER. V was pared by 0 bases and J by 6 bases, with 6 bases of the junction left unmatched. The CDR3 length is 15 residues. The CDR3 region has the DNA TGCGCCAGCAGCCAAGAGGGTACAGGGGCGGATACGCAGTATTTT. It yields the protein CASSQEGTGADTQYF.

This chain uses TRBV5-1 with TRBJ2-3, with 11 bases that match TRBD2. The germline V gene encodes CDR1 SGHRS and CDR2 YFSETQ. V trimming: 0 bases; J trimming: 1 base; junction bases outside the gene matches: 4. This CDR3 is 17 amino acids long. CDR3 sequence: CASSLASGRSRTDTQYF. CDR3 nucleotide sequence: TGCGCCAGCAGCTTGGCTAGCGGGAGGTCCCGCACAGATACGCAGTATTTT. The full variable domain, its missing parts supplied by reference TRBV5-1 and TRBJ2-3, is KAGVTQTPRYLIKTRGQQVTLSCSPISGHRSVSWYQQTPGQGLQFLFEYFSETQRNKGNFPGRFSGRQFSNSRSEMNVSTLELGDSALYLCASSLASGRSRTDTQYFGPGTRLTVL.

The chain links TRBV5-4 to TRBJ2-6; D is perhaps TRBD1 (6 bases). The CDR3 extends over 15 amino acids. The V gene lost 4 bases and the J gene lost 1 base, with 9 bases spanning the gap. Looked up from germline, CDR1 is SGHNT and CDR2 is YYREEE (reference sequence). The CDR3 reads CASSRTGSGANVLTF. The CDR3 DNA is TGTGCCAGCAGCCGAACAGGGTCTGGGGCCAACGTCCTGACTTTC.

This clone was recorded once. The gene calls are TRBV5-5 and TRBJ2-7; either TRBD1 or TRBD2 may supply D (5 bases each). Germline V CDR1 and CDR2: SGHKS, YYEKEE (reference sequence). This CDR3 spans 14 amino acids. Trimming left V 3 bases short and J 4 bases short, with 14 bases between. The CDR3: CASSWSGGRYEQYF. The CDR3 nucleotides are TGTGCCAGCAGCTGGAGTGGGGGTCGGTACGAGCAGTACTTC.

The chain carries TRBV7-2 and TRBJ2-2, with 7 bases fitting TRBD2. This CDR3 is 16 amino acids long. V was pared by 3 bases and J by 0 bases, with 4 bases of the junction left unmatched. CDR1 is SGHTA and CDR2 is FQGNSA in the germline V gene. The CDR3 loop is CASSLWGGSNTGELFF. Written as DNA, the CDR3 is TGTGCCAGCAGCTTGTGGGGAGGGTCGAACACCGGGGAGCTGTTTTTT.

CDR3 bases: TGTGCTAGTGGTTTGGGGGGACTAGCGGGAGGGGTCGGGGAGCTGTTTTTT. Protein: CASGLGGLAGGVGELFF. This chain joins TRBV12-5 and TRBJ2-2; 16 positions agree with TRBD2. The CDR3 runs 17 residues. The germline V gene has CDR1 LGHNT and CDR2 FRNRAP. The V segment lost 1 base and the J segment 7 bases; nucleotides outside the gene matches: 3.

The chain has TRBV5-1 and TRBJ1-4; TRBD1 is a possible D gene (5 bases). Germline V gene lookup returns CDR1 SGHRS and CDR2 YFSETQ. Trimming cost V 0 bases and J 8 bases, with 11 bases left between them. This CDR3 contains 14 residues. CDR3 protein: CASSLGQGDEKLFF. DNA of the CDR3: TGCGCCAGCAGCTTGGGTCAGGGAGACGAAAAACTGTTTTTT.

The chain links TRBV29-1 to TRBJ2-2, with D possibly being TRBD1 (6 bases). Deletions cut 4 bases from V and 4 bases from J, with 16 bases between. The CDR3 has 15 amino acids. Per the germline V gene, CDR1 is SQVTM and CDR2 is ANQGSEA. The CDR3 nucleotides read TGCAGCGTTGTTCCCAGGGGAAGGAGCACCGGGGAGCTGTTTTTT. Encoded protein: CSVVPRGRSTGELFF.

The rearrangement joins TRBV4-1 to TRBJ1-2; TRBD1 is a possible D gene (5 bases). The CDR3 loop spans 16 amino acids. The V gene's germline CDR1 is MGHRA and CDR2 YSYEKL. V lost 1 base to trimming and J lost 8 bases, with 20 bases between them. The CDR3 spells CASSQVGGEAVEGYTF. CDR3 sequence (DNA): TGCGCCAGCAGCCAAGTGGGGGGGGAAGCGGTAGAAGGCTACACCTTC.

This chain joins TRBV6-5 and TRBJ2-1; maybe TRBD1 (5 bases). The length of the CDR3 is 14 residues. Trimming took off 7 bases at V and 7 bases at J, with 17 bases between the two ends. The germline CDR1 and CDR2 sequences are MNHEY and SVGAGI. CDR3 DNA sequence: TGTGCCAGCATCAATCAGGGTAAAAGGAATGAGCAGTTCTTC. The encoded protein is CASINQGKRNEQFF.

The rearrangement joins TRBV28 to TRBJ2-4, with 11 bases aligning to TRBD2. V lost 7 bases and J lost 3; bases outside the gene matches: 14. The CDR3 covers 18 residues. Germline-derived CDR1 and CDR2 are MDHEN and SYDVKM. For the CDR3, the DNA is TGTGCCAGCAACGGGAAGGTAGCGGGAGGGCCCGGCAAAAACATTCAGTACTTC. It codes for CASNGKVAGGPGKNIQYF.

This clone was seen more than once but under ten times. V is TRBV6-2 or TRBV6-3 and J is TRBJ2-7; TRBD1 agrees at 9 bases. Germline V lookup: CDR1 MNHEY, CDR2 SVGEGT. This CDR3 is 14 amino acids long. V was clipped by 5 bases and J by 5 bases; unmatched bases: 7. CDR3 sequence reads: CASSRDRGFNEQYF. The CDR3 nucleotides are TGTGCCAGCAGTCGTGACAGGGGGTTTAACGAGCAGTACTTC.

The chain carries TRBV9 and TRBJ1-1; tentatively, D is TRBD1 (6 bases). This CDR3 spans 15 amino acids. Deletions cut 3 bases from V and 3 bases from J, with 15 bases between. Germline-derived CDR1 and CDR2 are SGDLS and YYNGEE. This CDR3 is CASSARGSADTEAFF. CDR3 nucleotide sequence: TGTGCCAGCAGCGCGAGGGGGAGCGCGGACACTGAAGCTTTCTTT.

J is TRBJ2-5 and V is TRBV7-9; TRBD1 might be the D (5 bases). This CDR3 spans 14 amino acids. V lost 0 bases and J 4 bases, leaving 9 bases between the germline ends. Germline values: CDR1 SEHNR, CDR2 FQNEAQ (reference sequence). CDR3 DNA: TGTGCCAGCAGCTTAGCGGGCAGGGTAGAGACCCAGTACTTC. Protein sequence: CASSLAGRVETQYF.

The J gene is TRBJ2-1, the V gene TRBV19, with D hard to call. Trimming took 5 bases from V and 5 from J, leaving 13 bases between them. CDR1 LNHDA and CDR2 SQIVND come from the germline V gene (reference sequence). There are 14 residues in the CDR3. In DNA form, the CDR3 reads TGTGCCAGTAGTCCGATTTCGACCCACAATGAGCAGTTCTTC. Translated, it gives CASSPISTHNEQFF.

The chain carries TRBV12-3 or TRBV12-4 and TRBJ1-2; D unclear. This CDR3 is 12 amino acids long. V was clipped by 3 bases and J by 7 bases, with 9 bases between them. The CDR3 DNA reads TGTGCCAGCAGTTTTGGGCAGAGTGGCTACACCTTC. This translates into CASSFGQSGYTF.

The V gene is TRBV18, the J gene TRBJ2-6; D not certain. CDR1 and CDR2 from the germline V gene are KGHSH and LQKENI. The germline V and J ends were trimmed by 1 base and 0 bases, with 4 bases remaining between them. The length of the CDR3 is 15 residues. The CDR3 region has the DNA TGTGCCAGCTCACCACGGAACTCTGGGGCCAACGTCCTGACTTTC. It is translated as CASSPRNSGANVLTF.

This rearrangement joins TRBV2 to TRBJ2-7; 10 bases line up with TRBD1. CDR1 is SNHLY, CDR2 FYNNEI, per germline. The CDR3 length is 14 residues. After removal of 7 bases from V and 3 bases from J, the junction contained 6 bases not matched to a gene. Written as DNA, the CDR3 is TGTGCCAGCAACCAAGGACAGGGGGTCTACGAGCAGTACTTC. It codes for CASNQGQGVYEQYF. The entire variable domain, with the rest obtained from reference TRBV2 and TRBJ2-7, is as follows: EPEVTQTPSHQVTQMGQEVILRCVPISNHLYFYWYRQILGQKVEFLVSFYNNEISEKSEIFDDQFSVERPDGSNFTLKIRSTKLEDSAMYFCASNQGQGVYEQYFGPGTRLTVT.

CDR3: CASSSQGWKNIQYF. As DNA, the CDR3 is TGTGCCAGCAGCTCTCAGGGGTGGAAAAACATTCAGTACTTC. V is TRBV11-1 and J is TRBJ2-4; D may be TRBD1 (6 bases). Trimming removed 4 bases from V and 4 bases from J, with 11 bases in between. The CDR3 sequence is 14 residues long. Germline CDR1 and CDR2: SGHAT and FQDESV (reference sequence).

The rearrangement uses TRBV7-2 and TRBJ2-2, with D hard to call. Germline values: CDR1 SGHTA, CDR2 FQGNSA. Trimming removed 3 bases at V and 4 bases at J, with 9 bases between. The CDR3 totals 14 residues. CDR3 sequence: CASSLKVFTGELFF. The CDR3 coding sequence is TGTGCCAGCAGCTTGAAGGTATTCACCGGGGAGCTGTTTTTT.